Shown below are 18 T cell receptor beta chains from a single sample sequenced in a study of CD8 T cells in ankylosing spondylitis. MiXCR was run by TCRdb on the 5' RACE reads, yielding one entry per CDR3 protein. Altogether about 36,000 distinct CDR3 sequences are present, about 6% being singletons, with the ten largest covering roughly 12%. The sequenced sample consisted of blood, either unsorted or a sorted T cell fraction (not recorded which). Receptors were obtained from a male donor with ankylosing spondylitis or in good health (not recorded which).

There are many counts of this clonotype. The V gene is TRBV5-1, the J gene TRBJ2-2; TRBD1 matches at 8 bases. This CDR3 is 16 amino acids long. The V gene end was trimmed by 4 bases and the J gene end by 6 bases; junction bases not matched to a gene: 11. Looked up from germline, CDR1 is SGHRS and CDR2 is YFSETQ. CDR3 bases: TGCGCCAGCAGCCGGGAACCAGACAGGGGACCCGGGGAGCTGTTTTTT. Protein product: CASSREPDRGPGELFF. Using reference TRBV5-1 and TRBJ2-2 for the parts outside the CDR3, the full variable domain is KAGVTQTPRYLIKTRGQQVTLSCSPISGHRSVSWYQQTPGQGLQFLFEYFSETQRNKGNFPGRFSGRQFSNSRSEMNVSTLELGDSALYLCASSREPDRGPGELFFGEGSRLTVL.

This clonotype came up many times. This chain connects TRBV7-6 to TRBJ2-1; D is unclear. This CDR3 region has 13 residues. The germline gives CDR1 SGHVS, CDR2 FNYEAQ. The V and J ends lost 5 bases and 9 bases respectively, with 14 bases between them. For the CDR3, the DNA is TGTGCCAGCAGCACCGGTTCTGGTGGTGAGCAGTTCTTC. It is translated as CASSTGSGGEQFF.

Ten or more counts support this clonotype. The rearrangement uses TRBV6-5 and TRBJ2-7; no reliable D call. Germline V CDR1 and CDR2: MNHEY, SVGAGI. The V and J ends lost 2 bases and 5 bases respectively, with 10 bases between them. The CDR3 extends over 13 amino acids. CDR3 DNA sequence: TGTGCCAGCAGTTACACCAACTACAACGAGCAGTACTTC. Translated: CASSYTNYNEQYF.

This clonotype was seen repeatedly, ten times or more. The chain employs TRBV3-1 and TRBJ2-5, with a weak D call TRBD1 (6 bases). CDR3 size: 15 residues. Germline V lookup: CDR1 LGHDT, CDR2 YNNKEL (reference sequence). V shed 2 bases and J shed 1 base, with 11 bases lying between them. For the CDR3, the DNA is TGTGCCAGCAGCCAAAAAGGGGGTCGCCAAGAGACCCAGTACTTC. This encodes CASSQKGGRQETQYF.

This clonotype was detected many times. This chain joins TRBV15 and TRBJ1-1; D is perhaps TRBD1 (6 bases). The ends were cut back, 4 bases at V and 3 bases at J, with 12 bases in the middle. This CDR3 has 14 residues. Germline V gene lookup returns CDR1 LNHNV and CDR2 YYDKDF (reference sequence). In nucleotides, the CDR3 is TGTGCCACCAGCAAGGGGGGTGAGGACACTGAAGCTTTCTTT. Translation gives CATSKGGEDTEAFF.

The chain recombines TRBV14 with TRBJ1-1, with 8 bases fitting TRBD1. There are 15 residues in the CDR3. Germline assignment: CDR1 SGHDN and CDR2 FVKESK. The J segment lost 7 bases and the V segment lost 4 bases, leaving 11 bases of the junction unmatched. CDR3 bases: TGTGCCAGCAGCCCGAATTCTGGGACAGGCTTTGAAGCTTTCTTT. Its protein is CASSPNSGTGFEAFF.

This clonotype has ten or more counts. CDR3 coding DNA: TGTGCCAGCACCTATGTAGGGGCCCTCCAAGAGACCCAGTACTTC. It encodes CASTYVGALQETQYF. The rearrangement links TRBV6-5 to TRBJ2-5, with TRBD1 as a possible D gene (5 bases). V dropped 7 bases and J dropped 1 base, with 16 bases sitting between them. Germline V gene data show CDR1 as MNHEY and CDR2 as SVGAGI. CDR3 length: 15 amino acids.

This clonotype was seen ten or more times. The chain has TRBV29-1 and TRBJ2-2; 8 bases map to TRBD2. Trimming took 1 base from V and 4 from J; bases not matched to a gene: 5. Looked up from germline, CDR1 is SQVTM and CDR2 is ANQGSEA. The CDR3 runs to 15 residues. The CDR3 reads CSVEVAREGTGELFF. For the CDR3, the DNA is TGCAGCGTTGAAGTCGCCCGGGAGGGCACCGGGGAGCTGTTTTTT.

This clonotype was detected many times. The rearrangement joins TRBV7-9 to TRBJ1-6, with D perhaps matching TRBD1 (5 bases). Germline V gene lookup returns CDR1 SEHNR and CDR2 FQNEAQ (reference sequence). Trimming pared 6 bases from V and 9 bases from J, leaving 15 bases between. There are 14 residues in the CDR3. CDR3 nucleotide sequence: TGTGCCAGCAGTGACGACAGATCCTCTTCACCCCTCCACTTT. It specifies CASSDDRSSSPLHF.

The chain has TRBV5-1 and TRBJ2-2, with TRBD2 as a possible D gene (5 bases). The V end lost 0 bases, the J end lost 1 base, and 10 bases lay between the germline ends. CDR1 and CDR2 from the germline V gene are SGHRS and YFSETQ. The CDR3 is made up of 16 amino acids. CDR3 in amino acids: CASSLGGRENTGELFF. CDR3 nucleotides: TGCGCCAGCAGCTTGGGCGGTCGGGAGAACACCGGGGAGCTGTTTTTT.

This clonotype came up many times. The chain carries TRBV6-2 or TRBV6-3 and TRBJ2-1; 8 bases are shared with TRBD2. The V gene's germline CDR1 is MNHEY and CDR2 SVGEGT. This CDR3 spans 16 amino acids. V lost 6 bases and J lost 8; bases outside the gene matches: 15. CDR3: CASSRPGTRVGHEQFF. Written as DNA, the CDR3 is TGTGCCAGCAGCCGCCCCGGGACTAGAGTAGGCCATGAGCAGTTCTTC.

Ten or more counts support this clonotype. J is TRBJ2-5 and V is TRBV4-2; D remains unclear. Per germline, CDR1 LGHNA and CDR2 YNFKEQ. The CDR3 is 13 amino acids. V was trimmed by 2 bases and J by 0 bases, leaving 4 bases between them. The CDR3: CASSQRDQETQYF. CDR3 nucleotides: TGTGCCAGCAGCCAAAGGGACCAAGAGACCCAGTACTTC.

V is TRBV12-3 or TRBV12-4 and J is TRBJ2-7; 8 nucleotides agree with TRBD2. V lost 6 bases, J lost 2 bases, and 6 bases stayed unmatched. The CDR3 sequence is 14 residues long. CDR3: CASSRTSSPYEQYF. Here the CDR3 DNA reads TGTGCCAGCAGCCGGACTAGCAGCCCCTACGAGCAGTACTTC.

This clonotype has a count of ten or more. The gene calls are TRBV5-1 and TRBJ2-1, with a tentative D call TRBD1 (5 bases). This CDR3 is built from 13 residues. Trimming took off 0 bases at V and 10 bases at J, with 11 bases between the two ends. Germline V gives CDR1 SGHRS, CDR2 YFSETQ. The CDR3 reads CASSLVGWGEQFF. CDR3 DNA sequence: TGCGCCAGCAGCTTGGTCGGTTGGGGCGAGCAGTTCTTC.

This clonotype was observed at least ten times. The V call is TRBV29-1, the J call TRBJ2-2; 8 bases align to TRBD2. The CDR3 contains 13 residues. In germline, CDR1 is SQVTM, CDR2 ANQGSEA. The V gene end was trimmed by 4 bases and the J gene end by 7 bases; junction bases not matched to a gene: 5. The CDR3 here is CSVAGGPSGELFF. CDR3 nucleotide sequence: TGCAGCGTTGCGGGAGGGCCAAGCGGGGAGCTGTTTTTT.

This clonotype was counted many times. The chain is built from TRBV5-1 and TRBJ2-2, with D perhaps TRBD1 (6 bases). This CDR3 comprises 17 residues. V lost 4 bases, J lost 3 bases, and 19 bases lay in between. CDR1 is SGHRS, CDR2 YFSETQ, per germline. The CDR3 bases are TGCGCCAGCAGCCCTCAACCTCCAGGGGCCGACACCGGGGAGCTGTTTTTT. It yields the protein CASSPQPPGADTGELFF.

This clonotype was seen ten or more times. The J gene is TRBJ2-1, the V gene TRBV3-1; the D gene is possibly TRBD1 (6 bases). Germline V lookup: CDR1 LGHDT, CDR2 YNNKEL (reference sequence). This CDR3 spans 17 amino acids. V was cut by 0 bases and J by 1 base, with 13 bases left in between. In DNA form, the CDR3 reads TGTGCCAGCAGCCAAGATAGGGGGACGGGTTCCTACAATGAGCAGTTCTTC. Translating gives CASSQDRGTGSYNEQFF.

This clonotype was counted between two and nine times. The gene calls are TRBV24-1 and TRBJ2-2; D is undetermined. The CDR3 consists of 14 residues. V lost 3 bases to trimming and J lost 1 base, with 5 bases between them. In germline, CDR1 is KGHDR, CDR2 SFDVKD. This chain's CDR3 is CATSDARNTGELFF. The CDR3 DNA follows: TGTGCCACCAGTGATGCCAGGAACACCGGGGAGCTGTTTTTT.